These T cell receptor beta chains were read from a single sample in a study of T cells after yellow fever vaccination. A single record per CDR3 protein comes from TCRdb applying MiXCR to the 5' RACE reads. The table records about 260,000 distinct CDR3 sequences, around 5.2% of them present only once. Sequenced here: CD4+ T cells sorted from PBMCs, sampled on the day of the yellow fever booster vaccination. The receptors originated from a man younger than 30 who received the YFV17D yellow fever vaccine. Each CDR3 is given with its conserved first and last residue. The order of the fields is clone size, CDR3 length, J gene, D gene, V gene, CDR3 protein, CDR3 DNA. D genes are given only for firm matches. Not all rows give a size; the values are once, few, many and, for expanded clones, a class.

many | 16 | TRBJ1-5 | - | TRBV4-2 | CASSSQGPYSNQPQHF | TGTGCCAGCAGCTCCCAAGGGCCCTATAGCAATCAGCCCCAGCATTTT
many | 18 | TRBJ2-2 | - | TRBV4-3 | CASSRNTIQGPNTGELFF | TGCGCCAGCAGCCGAAACACGATACAGGGTCCGAACACCGGGGAGCTGTTTTTT
- | 16 | TRBJ1-6 | - | TRBV7-8 | CASSLEIGGGNSPLHF | TGTGCCAGCAGCTTAGAAATAGGGGGAGGTAATTCACCCCTCCACTTT
many | 14 | TRBJ2-1 | TRBD2 | TRBV7-3 | CASSSQPAGVRQFF | TGTGCCAGCAGCTCCCAACCAGCGGGGGTCCGGCAGTTCTTC
- | 14 | TRBJ2-2 | TRBD1 | TRBV5-1 | CASLRYRGTGELFF | TGCGCCAGCCTTCGGTACAGGGGCACCGGGGAGCTGTTTTTT
- | 14 | TRBJ1-6 | - | TRBV12-3/TRBV12-4 | CASSGQGSFSPLHF | TGTGCCAGCAGTGGGCAGGGTTCGTTCTCCCCCCTCCACTTT
- | 15 | TRBJ2-1 | TRBD2 | TRBV20-1 | CSARVRRGGLNEQFF | TGCAGTGCTAGAGTACGGCGGGGGGGTTTAAATGAGCAGTTCTTC
few | 13 | TRBJ1-1 | - | TRBV6-4 | CASSEQLNTEAFF | TGTGCCAGCAGTGAACAATTGAACACTGAAGCTTTCTTT
few | 12 | TRBJ2-7 | - | TRBV20-1 | CSGRPDGYEQYF | TGCAGTGGACGACCCGATGGGTACGAGCAGTACTTC
- | 14 | TRBJ2-3 | - | TRBV7-2 | CASGLVVATDTQYF | TGTGCCAGCGGCTTAGTTGTAGCCACAGATACGCAGTATTTT
few | 13 | TRBJ1-2 | - | TRBV7-2 | CASSRGGNYGYTF | TGTGCCAGCAGCCGTGGGGGTAACTATGGCTACACCTTC
few | 15 | TRBJ2-5 | - | TRBV7-6 | CASSLAGQVQETQYF | TGTGCCAGCAGCTTAGCAGGGCAGGTCCAAGAGACCCAGTACTTC
many | 14 | TRBJ2-7 | - | TRBV4-2 | CASSPQGRLRKQYF | TGTGCCAGCAGCCCGCAGGGCAGGCTACGCAAGCAGTACTTC
many | 15 | TRBJ2-1 | - | TRBV2 | CASSEEATGNNEQFF | TGTGCCAGCAGTGAAGAAGCTACAGGGAACAATGAGCAGTTCTTC
many | 16 | TRBJ1-2 | TRBD1 | TRBV9 | CASSVGGTGSKYGYTF | TGTGCCAGCAGCGTAGGGGGGACAGGGTCGAAGTATGGCTACACCTTC
few | 13 | TRBJ2-7 | - | TRBV20-1 | CSASQGGVPEQYF | TGCAGTGCTAGTCAGGGGGGGGTACCCGAGCAGTACTTC
- | 11 | TRBJ2-5 | - | TRBV7-8 | CASTNRETQYF | TGTGCCAGCACCAACCGGGAGACCCAGTACTTC
few | 16 | TRBJ2-3 | TRBD1 | TRBV6-6 | CASSPSQGASTDTQYF | TGTGCCAGCAGTCCATCTCAGGGGGCGAGTACAGATACGCAGTATTTT
- | 13 | TRBJ1-1 | - | TRBV5-1 | CASRAQGNTEAFF | TGCGCCAGCAGGGCACAGGGGAACACTGAAGCTTTCTTT
few | 16 | TRBJ2-5 | - | TRBV10-3 | CAISDRGVGTRETQYF | TGTGCCATCAGTGACCGCGGCGTGGGGACGCGGGAGACCCAGTACTTC
- | 12 | TRBJ2-1 | - | TRBV6-5 | CASGARLREQFF | TGTGCCAGCGGCGCCAGGCTTCGTGAGCAGTTCTTC
few | 15 | TRBJ2-3 | - | TRBV11-1 | CASSNPLDGSDTQYF | TGTGCCAGCAGCAACCCACTAGACGGTTCAGATACGCAGTATTTT
- | 14 | TRBJ1-1 | - | TRBV15 | CATSRDLVSSEAFF | TGTGCCACCAGCAGAGATCTGGTAAGCAGTGAAGCTTTCTTT
- | 15 | TRBJ1-2 | TRBD1 | TRBV5-1 | CASRQDGTGARGYTF | TGCGCCAGCAGGCAGGACGGGACAGGGGCAAGGGGCTACACCTTC
few | 12 | TRBJ2-3 | - | TRBV20-1 | CSATGSTDTQYF | TGCAGTGCCACTGGAAGCACAGATACGCAGTATTTT
many | 14 | TRBJ2-6 | - | TRBV12-3/TRBV12-4 | CASRRSSGANVLTF | TGTGCCAGCAGGAGAAGCTCTGGGGCCAACGTCCTGACTTTC
many | 14 | TRBJ2-2 | - | TRBV5-6 | CASSLARGPGELFF | TGTGCCAGCAGCTTGGCCCGTGGTCCCGGGGAGCTGTTTTTT
many | 11 | TRBJ1-1 | TRBD1 | TRBV20-1 | CRGQVNTEAFF | TGCAGGGGACAGGTTAACACTGAAGCTTTCTTT
- | 12 | TRBJ1-2 | - | TRBV20-1 | CSAPGVVHGYTF | TGCAGTGCTCCGGGGGTGGTTCATGGCTACACCTTC
- | 15 | TRBJ1-1 | TRBD1 | TRBV5-1 | CASSLEARGVTEAFF | TGCGCCAGCAGCTTGGAGGCCAGGGGGGTGACTGAAGCTTTCTTT
- | 11 | TRBJ1-1 | - | TRBV10-2 | CASRSGEQAFF | TGCGCCAGCAGGTCAGGTGAACAAGCTTTCTTT
few | 14 | TRBJ1-5 | - | TRBV20-1 | CSALPQTPYQPQHF | TGCAGTGCTCTGCCCCAGACCCCCTATCAGCCCCAGCATTTT
many | 12 | TRBJ1-1 | - | TRBV5-1 | CASSLRGTEAFF | TGCGCCAGCAGCCTCAGGGGCACTGAAGCTTTCTTT
- | 15 | TRBJ2-6 | - | TRBV18 | CASSNLGLGANVLTF | TGTGCCAGCTCAAATTTGGGTCTAGGGGCCAACGTCCTGACTTTC
many | 14 | TRBJ2-5 | TRBD2 | TRBV4-2 | CASSQWAGEETQYF | TGTGCCAGCAGCCAATGGGCGGGGGAAGAGACCCAGTACTTC
many | 15 | TRBJ2-1 | TRBD1 | TRBV19 | CASSSDRDYHNEQFF | TGTGCCAGTAGTTCGGACAGGGATTATCACAATGAGCAGTTCTTC
few | 11 | TRBJ1-1 | - | TRBV7-9 | CASSLGHEAFF | TGTGCCAGCAGCTTAGGCCATGAAGCTTTCTTT
many | 14 | TRBJ2-5 | - | TRBV6-6 | CASSGTGGRETQYF | TGTGCCAGCAGTGGAACCGGGGGTCGAGAGACCCAGTACTTC
few | 15 | TRBJ1-6 | TRBD1 | TRBV5-5 | CASSLPDRGLSPLHF | TGTGCCAGCAGCCTCCCTGACAGGGGGCTTTCACCCCTCCACTTT
- | 14 | TRBJ2-3 | - | TRBV7-2 | CVSGRGASTDTQYF | TGTGTCAGCGGCCGGGGGGCCAGCACAGATACGCAGTATTTT
few | 16 | TRBJ2-2 | - | TRBV18 | CASSSPTGRDTGELFF | TGTGCCAGCTCATCCCCGACAGGGAGGGACACCGGGGAGCTGTTTTTT
- | 15 | TRBJ1-3 | - | TRBV6-6 | CASSYSRNSGNTIYF | TGTGCCAGCAGTTACTCGCGAAACTCTGGAAACACCATATATTTT
many | 17 | TRBJ2-4 | TRBD2 | TRBV12-3/TRBV12-4 | CASSFGLAGGGKNIQYF | TGTGCCAGCAGTTTTGGCCTAGCGGGGGGCGGGAAAAACATTCAGTACTTC
- | 12 | TRBJ2-2 | - | TRBV10-3 | CASRGNTGELFF | TGTGCCAGCCGGGGGAACACCGGGGAGCTGTTTTTT
- | 13 | TRBJ2-2 | - | TRBV4-3 | CASSQVPTGELFF | TGCGCCAGCAGCCAAGTTCCGACCGGGGAGCTGTTTTTT
many | 12 | TRBJ1-5 | - | TRBV28 | CASRMRDQPQHF | TGTGCCAGCAGGATGAGGGATCAGCCCCAGCATTTT
- | 14 | TRBJ1-3 | - | TRBV29-1 | CSVDGRDSGNTIYF | TGCAGCGTTGATGGCAGGGACTCTGGAAACACCATATATTTT
few | 16 | TRBJ2-3 | TRBD2 | TRBV5-1 | CASSPVAGRPGDTQYF | TGCGCCAGCAGCCCAGTAGCGGGGCGGCCGGGGGATACGCAGTATTTT
many | 13 | TRBJ1-5 | - | TRBV15 | CATSRDWEEPQHF | TGTGCCACCAGCAGAGATTGGGAGGAGCCCCAGCATTTT